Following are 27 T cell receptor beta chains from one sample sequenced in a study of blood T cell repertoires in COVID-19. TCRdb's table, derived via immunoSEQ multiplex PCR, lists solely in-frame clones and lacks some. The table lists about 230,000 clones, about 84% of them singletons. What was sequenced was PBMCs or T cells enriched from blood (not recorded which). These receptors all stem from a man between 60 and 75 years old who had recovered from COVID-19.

The CDR3 loop reads CASSVRSGNTEAFF. As DNA, the CDR3 is TGTGCCAGCAGCGTAAGATCGGGGAACACTGAAGCTTTCTTT. The chain joins TRBV7-2 to TRBJ1-1, with D uncertain. Germline CDR1 reads SGHTA; CDR2 reads FQGNSA. Trimming took 5 bases from V and 1 from J, leaving 11 bases between them. The CDR3 length is 14 residues.

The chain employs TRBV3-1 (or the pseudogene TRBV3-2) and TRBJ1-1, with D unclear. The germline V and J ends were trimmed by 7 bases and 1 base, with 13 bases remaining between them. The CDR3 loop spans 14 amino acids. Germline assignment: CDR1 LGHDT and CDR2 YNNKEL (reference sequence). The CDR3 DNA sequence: TGTGCCAGCACCCGGAGTGGCGGGAACACTGAAGCTTTCTTT. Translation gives CASTRSGGNTEAFF.

The CDR3 region is CASSLAGTDTGELFF. The CDR3 nucleotides are TGTGCCAGCAGCTTAGCGGGGACTGACACCGGGGAGCTGTTTTTT. V gene TRBV7-9 combines with J gene TRBJ2-2, with D possibly TRBD2 on 6 matching bases. The CDR3 runs to 15 residues. Germline assignment: CDR1 SEHNR and CDR2 FQNEAQ (reference sequence). V was shortened by 0 bases and J by 3 bases, with 8 bases between the two germline ends.

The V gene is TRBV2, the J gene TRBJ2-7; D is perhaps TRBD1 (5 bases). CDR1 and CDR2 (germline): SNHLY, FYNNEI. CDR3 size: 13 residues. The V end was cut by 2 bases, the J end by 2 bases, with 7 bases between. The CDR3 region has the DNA TGTGCCAGCAGTGAATGGACAACCTACGAGCAGTACTTC. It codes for CASSEWTTYEQYF.

CDR3 region: CSVDLGNRGPYEQYF. Here the CDR3 DNA reads TGCAGCGTTGATCTGGGGAACAGGGGGCCCTACGAGCAGTACTTC. The chain combines TRBV29-1 with TRBJ2-7; TRBD1 aligns across 9 bases. The length of the CDR3 is 15 residues. The germline V gene encodes CDR1 SQVTM and CDR2 ANQGSEA. V lost 3 bases, J lost 2 bases, and 8 bases stayed unmatched.

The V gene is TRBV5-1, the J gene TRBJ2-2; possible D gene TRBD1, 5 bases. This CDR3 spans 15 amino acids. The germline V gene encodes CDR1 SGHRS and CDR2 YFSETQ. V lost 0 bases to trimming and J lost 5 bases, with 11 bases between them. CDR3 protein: CASSLVAGSTGELFF. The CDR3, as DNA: TGCGCCAGCAGCTTGGTAGCAGGGTCAACCGGGGAGCTGTTTTTT. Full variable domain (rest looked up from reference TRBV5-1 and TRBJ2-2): KAGVTQTPRYLIKTRGQQVTLSCSPISGHRSVSWYQQTPGQGLQFLFEYFSETQRNKGNFPGRFSGRQFSNSRSEMNVSTLELGDSALYLCASSLVAGSTGELFFGEGSRLTVL.

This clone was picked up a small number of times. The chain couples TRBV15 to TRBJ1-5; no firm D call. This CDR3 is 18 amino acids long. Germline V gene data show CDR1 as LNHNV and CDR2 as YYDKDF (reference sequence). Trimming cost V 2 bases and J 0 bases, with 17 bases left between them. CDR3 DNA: TGTGCCACCAGCAGAACTGAAGTCGACATTTATAGCAATCAGCCCCAGCATTTT. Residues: CATSRTEVDIYSNQPQHF.

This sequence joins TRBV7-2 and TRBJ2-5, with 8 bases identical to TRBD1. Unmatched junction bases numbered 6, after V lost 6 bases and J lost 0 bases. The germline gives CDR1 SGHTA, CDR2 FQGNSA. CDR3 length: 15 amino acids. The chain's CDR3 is CASRSPGGHQETQYF. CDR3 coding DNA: TGTGCCAGCAGGAGCCCAGGGGGCCACCAAGAGACCCAGTACTTC.

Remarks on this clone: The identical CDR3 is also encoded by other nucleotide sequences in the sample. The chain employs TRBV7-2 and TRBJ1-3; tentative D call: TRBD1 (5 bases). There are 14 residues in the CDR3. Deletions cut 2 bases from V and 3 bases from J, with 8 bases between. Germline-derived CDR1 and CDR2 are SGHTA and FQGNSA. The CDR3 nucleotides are TGTGCCAGCAGCTTACGTACAGGTGGAAACACCATATATTTT. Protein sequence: CASSLRTGGNTIYF.

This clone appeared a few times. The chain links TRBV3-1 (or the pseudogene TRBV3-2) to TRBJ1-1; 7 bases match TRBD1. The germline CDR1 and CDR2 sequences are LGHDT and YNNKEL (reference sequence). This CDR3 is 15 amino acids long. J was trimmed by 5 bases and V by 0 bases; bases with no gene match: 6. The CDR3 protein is CASSQEGGRGTEAFF. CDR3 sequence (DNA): TGTGCCAGCAGCCAAGAAGGGGGCCGGGGAACTGAAGCTTTCTTT.

The CDR3 DNA follows: TGTGCCACCGCTAAATGGCGATCCAGCGGATCACCCCTCCACTTT. Its protein is CATAKWRSSGSPLHF. This sequence joins TRBV15 and TRBJ1-6; D is uncertain. V shed 8 bases and J shed 10 bases, with 21 bases lying between them. From germline, CDR1 is LNHNV and CDR2 YYDKDF (reference sequence). The CDR3 spans 15 residues.

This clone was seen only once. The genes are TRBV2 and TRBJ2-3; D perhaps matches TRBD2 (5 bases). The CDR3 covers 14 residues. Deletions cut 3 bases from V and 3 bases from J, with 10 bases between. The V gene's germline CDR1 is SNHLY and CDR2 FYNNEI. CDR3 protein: CASSDSAETDTQYF. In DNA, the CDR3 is TGTGCCAGCAGTGATTCAGCGGAAACAGATACGCAGTATTTT.

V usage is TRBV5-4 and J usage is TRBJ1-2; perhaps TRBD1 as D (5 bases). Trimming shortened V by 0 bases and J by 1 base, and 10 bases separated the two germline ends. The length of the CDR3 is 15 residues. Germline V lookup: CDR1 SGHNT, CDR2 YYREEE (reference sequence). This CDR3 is CASSLDRSLNYGYTF. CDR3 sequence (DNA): TGTGCCAGCAGCTTGGACAGGAGTCTTAACTATGGCTACACCTTC.

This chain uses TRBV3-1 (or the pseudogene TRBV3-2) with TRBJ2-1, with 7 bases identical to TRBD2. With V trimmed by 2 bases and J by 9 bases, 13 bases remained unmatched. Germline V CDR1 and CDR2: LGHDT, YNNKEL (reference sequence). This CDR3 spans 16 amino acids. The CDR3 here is CASSQSGAGREVEQFF. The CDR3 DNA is TGTGCCAGCAGCCAAAGCGGGGCGGGCCGGGAGGTTGAGCAGTTCTTC.

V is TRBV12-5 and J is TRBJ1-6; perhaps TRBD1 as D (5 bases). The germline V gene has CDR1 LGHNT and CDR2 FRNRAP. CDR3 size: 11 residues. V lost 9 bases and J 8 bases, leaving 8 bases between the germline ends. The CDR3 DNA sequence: TGTGCTAGAGGCAGGGATTCACCCCTCCACTTT. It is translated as CARGRDSPLHF.

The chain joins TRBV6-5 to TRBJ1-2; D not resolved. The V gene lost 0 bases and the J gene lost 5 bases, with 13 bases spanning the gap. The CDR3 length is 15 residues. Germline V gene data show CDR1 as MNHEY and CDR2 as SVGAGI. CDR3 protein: CASSYSPGAEYGYTF. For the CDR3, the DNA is TGTGCCAGCAGTTACTCGCCGGGAGCCGAATATGGCTACACCTTC.

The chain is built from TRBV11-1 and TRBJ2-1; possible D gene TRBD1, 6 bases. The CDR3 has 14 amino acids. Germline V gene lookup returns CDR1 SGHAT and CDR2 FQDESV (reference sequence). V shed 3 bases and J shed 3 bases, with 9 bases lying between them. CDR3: CASSLGQNYNEQFF. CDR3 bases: TGTGCCAGCAGCTTGGGACAAAACTACAATGAGCAGTTCTTC. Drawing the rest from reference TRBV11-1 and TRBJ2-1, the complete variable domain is EAEVAQSPRYKITEKSQAVAFWCDPISGHATLYWYRQILGQGPELLVQFQDESVVDDSQLPKDRFSAERLKGVDSTLKIQPAELGDSAMYLCASSLGQNYNEQFFGPGTRLTVL.

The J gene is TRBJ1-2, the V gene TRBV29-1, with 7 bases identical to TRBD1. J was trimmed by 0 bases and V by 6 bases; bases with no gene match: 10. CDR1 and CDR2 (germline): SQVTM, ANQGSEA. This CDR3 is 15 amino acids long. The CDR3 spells CSVEKGGTANYGYTF. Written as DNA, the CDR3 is TGCAGCGTCGAAAAGGGTGGGACAGCTAACTATGGCTACACCTTC.

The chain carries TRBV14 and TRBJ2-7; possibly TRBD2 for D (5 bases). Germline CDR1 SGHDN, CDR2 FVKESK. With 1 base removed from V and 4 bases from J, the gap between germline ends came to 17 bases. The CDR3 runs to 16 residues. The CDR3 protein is CASSQVPRAMRYEQYF. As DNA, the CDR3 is TGTGCCAGCAGCCAAGTTCCGAGGGCCATGAGGTACGAGCAGTACTTC.

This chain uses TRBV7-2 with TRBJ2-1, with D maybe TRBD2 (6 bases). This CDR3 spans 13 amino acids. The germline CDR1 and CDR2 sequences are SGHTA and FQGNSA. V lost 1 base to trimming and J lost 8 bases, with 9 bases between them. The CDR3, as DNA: TGTGCCAGCAGCTTAGTACTAGCCGATGAGCAGTTCTTC. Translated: CASSLVLADEQFF.

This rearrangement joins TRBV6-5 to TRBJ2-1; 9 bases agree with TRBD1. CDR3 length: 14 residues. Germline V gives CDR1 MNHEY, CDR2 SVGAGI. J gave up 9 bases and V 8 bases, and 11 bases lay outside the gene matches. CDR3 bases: TGTGCCAGCGGACGGACAGGGGTATTAGGTGAGCAGTTCTTC. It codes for CASGRTGVLGEQFF.

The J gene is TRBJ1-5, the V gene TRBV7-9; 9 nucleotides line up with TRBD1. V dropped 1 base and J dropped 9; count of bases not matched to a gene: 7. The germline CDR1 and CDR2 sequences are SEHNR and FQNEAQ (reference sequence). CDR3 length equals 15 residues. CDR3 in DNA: TGTGCCAGCAGCTTAGACCCGGGACAGGGAACGCCCCAGCATTTT. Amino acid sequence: CASSLDPGQGTPQHF.

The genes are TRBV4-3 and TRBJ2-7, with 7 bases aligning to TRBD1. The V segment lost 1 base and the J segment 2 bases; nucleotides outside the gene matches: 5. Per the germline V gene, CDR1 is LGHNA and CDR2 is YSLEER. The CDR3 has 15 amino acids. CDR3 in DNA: TGCGCCAGCAGCCAAGCGCTACAGGGGACCTACGAGCAGTACTTC. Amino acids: CASSQALQGTYEQYF.

CDR3 bases: TGCGCCAGCAGCCCGAACGGGAGGCAGGGGCGAACTGGAAACACCATATATTTT. Translated: CASSPNGRQGRTGNTIYF. The chain employs TRBV5-1 and TRBJ1-3, with a tentative D call TRBD1 (6 bases). There are 18 residues in the CDR3. CDR1 is SGHRS and CDR2 is YFSETQ in the germline V gene. The V and J ends lost 4 bases and 2 bases respectively, with 22 bases between them.

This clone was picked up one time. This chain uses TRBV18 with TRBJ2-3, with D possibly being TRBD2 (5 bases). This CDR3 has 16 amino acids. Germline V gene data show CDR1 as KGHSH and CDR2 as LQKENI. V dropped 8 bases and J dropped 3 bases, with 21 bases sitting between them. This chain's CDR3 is CASPPEAGGVTDTQYF. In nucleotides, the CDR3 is TGTGCCAGCCCCCCGGAGGCCGGTGGGGTTACAGATACGCAGTATTTT.

The CDR3 sequence is CASSGRTGIQETQYF. CDR3 coding DNA: TGTGCCAGCAGCGGACGGACAGGGATACAAGAGACCCAGTACTTC. The genes are TRBV7-2 and TRBJ2-5; TRBD1 matches 8 bases. The CDR3 runs 15 residues. V was clipped by 5 bases and J by 2 bases; unmatched bases: 7. Per germline, CDR1 SGHTA and CDR2 FQGNSA. Variable domain in full (rest from reference TRBV7-2 and TRBJ2-5): GAGVSQSPSNKVTEKGKDVELRCDPISGHTALYWYRQSLGQGLEFLIYFQGNSAPDKSGLPSDRFSAERTGGSVSTLTIQRTQQEDSAVYLCASSGRTGIQETQYFGPGTRLLVL.

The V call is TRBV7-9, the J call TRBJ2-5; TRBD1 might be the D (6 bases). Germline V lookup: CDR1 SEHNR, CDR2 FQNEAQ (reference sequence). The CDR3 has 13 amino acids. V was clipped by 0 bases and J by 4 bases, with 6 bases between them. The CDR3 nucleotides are TGTGCCAGCAGCTTAGCAGGGGGAGAGACCCAGTACTTC. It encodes CASSLAGGETQYF.